This is a list of T cell receptor beta chains from one sample in a study of T-cell reconstitution after alpha-beta-depleted transplantation in children. TCRdb processed the PCR reads anew with MiXCR; each CDR3 protein has one entry. Among roughly 790,000 distinct CDR3 sequences, less than 20% were seen once, and the ten largest hold under 6%. The source was PBMCs, mostly from graft donor cells, collected 360 days after TCRalphabeta/CD19-depleted stem cell transplant. Receptors were obtained from a male patient younger than 18 who had a stem cell transplant for acute lymphoblastic leukemia, so the T cells may come from the graft donor. Each CDR3 is given with its conserved first and last residue. D genes are given only for firm matches. A row's size may be missing; if present it is once, few, many or a size class.

d_gene | abundance | v_gene | CDR3aa
TRBD1 | many | TRBV12-3/TRBV12-4 | CASSLALLGQGQVTGELFF
TRBD2 | many | TRBV6-2/TRBV6-3 | CASSYSLRGNEQFF
- | - | TRBV5-1 | CASSLQGLYEQYF
TRBD2 | - | TRBV20-1 | CSEKLAGEKYTQYF
TRBD2 | few | TRBV7-9 | CASSFGGSFNEQFF
TRBD2 | few | TRBV9 | CASTLSDNIGRAYNEQFF
- | many | TRBV20-1 | CSASAGDTEAFF
TRBD2 | few | TRBV7-2 | CASSLGSAGGPDEQFF
TRBD2 | few | TRBV6-1 | CASTTVPGLAGTFDNEQFF
TRBD2 | - | TRBV3-1 | CACCPRTSGSLGTYEQYF
- | few | TRBV7-8 | CASSLYLNTEAFF
- | - | TRBV7-9 | CASSLGYSYTEAFF
- | few | TRBV9 | CASSVGGEETGELFF
- | - | TRBV20-1 | CSAFSLWITDTQYF
- | - | TRBV5-1 | CASSLASYRGSRGTDTQYF
- | few | TRBV20-1 | CSARDYVASSYNEQFF
TRBD2 | - | TRBV20-1 | CSATRLADPTDTQYF
- | - | TRBV7-6 | CASSTRGRGLYF
- | few | TRBV25-1 | CASSEGRGAGEETQYF
- | few | TRBV20-1 | CVPAGTDTQYF
TRBD2 | - | TRBV20-1 | CSARKLAGGPLF
TRBD1 | few | TRBV20-1 | CSASGQGAYYEQYF
- | few | TRBV3-1 | CASSQIPKYYEQYF
- | few | TRBV18 | CASSQADRMGYGYTF
- | - | TRBV28 | CASSPPPTYEQYF
- | - | TRBV27 | CAVVRGMDEQYF
TRBD2 | - | TRBV2 | CASSRGTSGSTDTQYF
- | few | TRBV5-8 | CASSRAKGYWDYEQYF
- | few | TRBV5-1 | CASSLVLASTYNEQFF
- | - | TRBV9 | CASSVAGRVSEQYF
TRBD1 | - | TRBV5-1 | CASSLGQGRRAFF
- | many | TRBV12-3/TRBV12-4 | CASSFPGPSYEQYF
- | - | TRBV5-1 | CASSLRQRGEKLFF
- | many | TRBV20-1 | CSARALISPLHF
- | few | TRBV5-6 | CASSSRRLYGYTF
- | - | TRBV6-1 | CASRSNPDTQYF
TRBD1 | many | TRBV20-1 | CSARTGRNTGELFF
TRBD1 | - | TRBV12-3/TRBV12-4 | CASQRTGLSGNTIYF
TRBD1 | - | TRBV24-1 | CATSESGTGGETQYF
- | few | TRBV5-1 | CASRRDKGPYEQYF
- | many | TRBV10-3 | CAISALLNEQFF
- | many | TRBV28 | CASSLPATNTGELFF
- | many | TRBV5-1 | CASSLVYPSTGELFF
TRBD2 | few | TRBV6-5 | CASSYLAGGRNEQYF
- | few | TRBV5-6 | CASSLLGGPGTDTQYF
- | - | TRBV20-1 | CSARDLARSTGELFF
- | few | TRBV29-1 | CSVEPTLGPDYNEQFF
TRBD1 | few | TRBV20-1 | CSATQGAWNEQFF
TRBD1 | once | TRBV5-4 | CASSLAGTGHYEQYF
- | many | TRBV20-1 | CSARDMWVLRSYEQYF
- | - | TRBV7-2 | CASSLVARNEQFF
- | few | TRBV12-3/TRBV12-4 | CASSLGGVHEQYF
TRBD2 | - | TRBV19 | CASRSSGNYEQYF
- | few | TRBV4-1 | CASSQDPRELFF
- | many | TRBV29-1 | CSVVAVGNTGELFF